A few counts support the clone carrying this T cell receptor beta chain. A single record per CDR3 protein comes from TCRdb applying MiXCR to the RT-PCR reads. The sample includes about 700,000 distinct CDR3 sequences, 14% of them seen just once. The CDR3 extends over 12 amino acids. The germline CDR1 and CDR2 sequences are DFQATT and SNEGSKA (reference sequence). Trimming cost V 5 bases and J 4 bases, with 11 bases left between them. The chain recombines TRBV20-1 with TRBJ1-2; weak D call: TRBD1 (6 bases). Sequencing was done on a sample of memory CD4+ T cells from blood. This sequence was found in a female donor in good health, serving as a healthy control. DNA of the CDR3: TGCAGTGCTCCAGGGGCTACCTATGGCTACACCTTC. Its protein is CSAPGATYGYTF.